The rows below give T cell receptor beta chains drawn from one sample of a study of cytomegalovirus exposure and HLA in healthy donors. Here immunoSEQ multiplex PCR was the method, and the copy in TCRdb shows in-frame clones only, minus some. Of about 170,000 clones in the sample, about 82% are singletons; the top ten hold 0.7% to 0.8%. Material: PBMCs. These receptors came from a female donor in good health and CMV-seronegative. CDR3s include the opening cysteine and the closing phenylalanine or tryptophan. A D gene is named only where the DNA matches it firmly. Expanded clones are given a class, and other clones once, few, many or no size at all.

j_call v_call clone_size d_call cdr3_aa cdr3_nt
TRBJ1-5 TRBV27 - - CASSLGGMGNQPQHF TGTGCCAGCAGTCTCGGGGGGATGGGCAATCAGCCCCAGCATTTT
TRBJ1-5 TRBV6-1 - - CASSEGRGGRSGVGNQPQHF TGTGCCAGCAGTGAAGGCCGGGGTGGGCGGTCAGGGGTGGGCAATCAGCCCCAGCATTTT
TRBJ2-2 TRBV14 - - CASSQDREYTGELFF TGTGCCAGCAGCCAAGATAGGGAGTATACCGGGGAGCTGTTTTTT
TRBJ2-7 TRBV27 once - CASSLEGGGEQYF TGTGCCAGCAGTCTAGAGGGTGGCGGCGAGCAGTACTTC
TRBJ2-1 TRBV10-2 - - CASSRAAGYNEQFF TGCGCCAGCAGTCGCGCCGCGGGATACAATGAGCAGTTCTTC
TRBJ2-3 TRBV6-6 - TRBD1 CASRDRERDRGYF TGTGCCAGCAGAGATCGGGAGCGGGACAGGGGGTATTTT
TRBJ2-5 TRBV19 - - CASSMRGGWETQYF TGTGCCAGTAGTATGAGGGGGGGCTGGGAGACCCAGTACTTC
TRBJ2-2 TRBV27 once TRBD1 CASRPDRVYYTGELFF TGTGCCAGCAGGCCGGACAGGGTCTATTACACCGGGGAGCTGTTTTTT
TRBJ2-7 TRBV7-6 - TRBD1 CASSLGTGVYEQYF TGTGCCAGCAGCTTGGGGACAGGGGTCTACGAGCAGTACTTC
TRBJ2-5 TRBV6-5 - TRBD2 CASSYGSGRRQETQYF TGTGCCAGCAGTTACGGTAGCGGGAGGAGGCAAGAGACCCAGTACTTC
TRBJ2-4 TRBV9 - - CARGGPRFLAKNIQYF TGTGCAAGGGGGGGGCCTAGGTTCCTAGCCAAAAACATTCAGTACTTC
TRBJ1-1 TRBV10-3 - TRBD1 CAISDDRGITEAFF TGTGCCATCAGTGATGACAGGGGAATTACTGAAGCTTTCTTT
TRBJ2-7 TRBV21-1 - - CASRGQGFTYEQYF TGTGCCAGCAGGGGACAGGGGTTCACCTACGAGCAGTACTTC
TRBJ2-7 TRBV10-3 once - CAISSIREYEQYF TGTGCCATCAGTTCCATACGGGAATACGAGCAGTACTTC
TRBJ1-5 TRBV7-9 - - CASSLGGNDQPQHF TGTGCCAGCAGCTTAGGGGGCAACGATCAGCCCCAGCATTTT
TRBJ2-1 TRBV5-4 few - CASSLSYNEQFF TGTGCCAGCAGCCTCTCCTACAATGAGCAGTTCTTC
TRBJ1-2 TRBV4-3 - TRBD1 CASSQSGTANGYTF TGCGCCAGCAGCCAGTCCGGGACAGCGAATGGCTACACCTTC
TRBJ1-4 TRBV6-6 - - CASSYTRGEKLFF TGTGCCAGCAGTTACACCAGAGGTGAAAAACTGTTTTTT
TRBJ1-2 TRBV29-1 - - CSVEGWQGHGYTF TGCAGCGTTGAGGGTTGGCAGGGCCATGGCTACACCTTC
TRBJ1-1 TRBV10-3 - - CAIRNLQGPGTEAFF TGTGCCATCAGGAACCTCCAGGGGCCGGGCACTGAAGCTTTCTTT
TRBJ1-2 TRBV19 - TRBD1 CASDLGDSRSVYGYTF TGTGCCAGTGATTTGGGGGACAGTCGGTCTGTTTATGGCTACACCTTC
TRBJ1-5 TRBV7-3 once TRBD1 CASRGQGGGQPQHF TGTGCCAGCAGGGGACAGGGCGGAGGTCAGCCCCAGCATTTT
TRBJ1-2 TRBV11-2 - - CASSLDGYQSAYGYTF TGTGCCAGCAGCTTAGATGGATACCAGAGCGCTTATGGCTACACCTTC
TRBJ2-6 TRBV9 - - CASSLTGAGANVLTF TGTGCCAGCAGCTTAACAGGCGCTGGGGCCAACGTCCTGACTTTC
TRBJ1-4 TRBV4-3 - - CASSQDGTTTNEKLFF TGCGCCAGCAGCCAAGATGGGACAACAACTAATGAAAAACTGTTTTTT
TRBJ2-7 TRBV5-4 - TRBD1 CASSGGGQGPYEQYF TGTGCCAGCAGCGGGGGAGGACAGGGGCCTTACGAGCAGTACTTC
TRBJ1-2 TRBV9 - - CASSVGTGDYGYTF TGTGCCAGCAGCGTAGGAACGGGGGACTATGGCTACACCTTC
TRBJ2-1 TRBV7-2 - TRBD2 CASSYGLAGGQGQFF TGTGCCAGCAGCTATGGACTAGCGGGGGGCCAAGGGCAGTTCTTC
TRBJ2-1 TRBV7-8 - - CASSQTSWEQFF TGTGCCAGCAGCCAGACTAGTTGGGAGCAGTTCTTC
TRBJ2-1 TRBV30 - TRBD2 CAWSVLSAGGLNEQFF TGTGCCTGGAGTGTTCTCTCAGCGGGGGGGCTCAATGAGCAGTTCTTC
TRBJ2-7 TRBV19 - TRBD2 CASSIGASGGENYEQYF TGTGCCAGTAGTATAGGGGCTAGCGGGGGGGAAAATTACGAGCAGTACTTC
TRBJ2-1 TRBV27 few - CASSWAGSYNEQFF TGTGCCAGCAGTTGGGCGGGCTCCTACAATGAGCAGTTCTTC
TRBJ2-7 TRBV19 - - CASSIKTEYEQYF TGTGCCAGTAGTATCAAGACAGAATACGAGCAGTACTTC
TRBJ1-4 TRBV21-1 - - CASYPGQANEKLFF TGTGCCAGCTACCCGGGACAGGCTAATGAAAAACTGTTTTTT
TRBJ1-1 TRBV13 - TRBD1 CASSRRTGGRDTEAFF TGTGCCAGCAGTCGTCGGACAGGGGGAAGGGACACTGAAGCTTTCTTT
TRBJ2-7 TRBV30 - TRBD1 CAWGTGLAYEQYF TGTGCCTGGGGGACAGGGCTAGCCTACGAGCAGTACTTC
TRBJ2-7 TRBV28 - - CASSSPLLREQYF TGTGCCAGCAGTTCACCACTTTTGCGGGAGCAGTACTTC
TRBJ2-7 TRBV14 - - CASSQARMGSQAGQYF TGTGCCAGCAGCCAAGCGCGGATGGGCTCCCAGGCGGGGCAGTACTTC
TRBJ2-5 TRBV27 few TRBD1 CASSSGTGGRETQYF TGTGCCAGCAGTTCCGGGACAGGGGGCAGGGAGACCCAGTACTTC
TRBJ2-5 TRBV30 - - CAWAPGVETQYF TGTGCCTGGGCTCCGGGAGTTGAGACCCAGTACTTC
TRBJ1-1 TRBV6-5 - - CATRRVGNTEAFF TGTGCCACCCGCCGGGTGGGGAACACTGAAGCTTTCTTT
TRBJ2-4 TRBV2 once - CASSYQTGLNSQYF TGTGCCAGCAGTTACCAGACAGGATTAAACAGTCAGTACTTC
TRBJ1-2 TRBV9 - - CASSVTLGGDNYGYTF TGTGCCAGCAGCGTAACTCTGGGTGGAGATAACTATGGCTACACCTTC
TRBJ1-5 TRBV7-2 - TRBD1 CASSQSSGTVTNQPQHF TGTGCCAGCAGCCAATCATCTGGGACAGTTACTAATCAGCCCCAGCATTTT
TRBJ2-1 TRBV5-1 few TRBD2 CASSLVSGRSTYNEQFF TGCGCCAGCAGCTTGGTTAGCGGGAGATCAACCTACAATGAGCAGTTCTTC
TRBJ2-7 TRBV28 - TRBD2 CASSYEVGGRTSYEQYF TGTGCCAGCAGTTATGAGGTTGGCGGGAGGACCTCCTACGAGCAGTACTTC
TRBJ2-2 TRBV5-1 - TRBD2 CASSLLAGNTGELFF TGCGCCAGCAGCTTACTAGCGGGGAACACCGGGGAGCTGTTTTTT
TRBJ2-5 TRBV18 - - CASSSTGTVLEETQYF TGTGCCAGCTCATCTACCGGGACTGTCCTAGAAGAGACCCAGTACTTC
TRBJ2-1 TRBV7-3 once TRBD2 CASSDPRPGGYNEQFF TGTGCCAGCAGCGATCCGCGGCCCGGGGGGTACAATGAGCAGTTCTTC
TRBJ2-7 TRBV9 - - CAGSVGESSYEQYF TGTGCCGGCAGCGTAGGAGAGAGCTCCTACGAGCAGTACTTC
TRBJ1-2 TRBV30 - - CAWSVSRRNYGYTF TGTGCCTGGAGTGTTAGCCGGAGGAACTATGGCTACACCTTC
TRBJ2-7 TRBV28 - - CASNSGAQAGDRYEQYF TGTGCCAGCAACTCGGGGGCCCAGGCGGGAGACCGGTACGAGCAGTACTTC
TRBJ2-1 TRBV7-2 few - CASSLFSGSYNEQFF TGTGCCAGCAGTTTATTTAGCGGCTCCTACAATGAGCAGTTCTTC
TRBJ2-2 TRBV7-6 - TRBD2 CASSSQPGLAGGRLGELFF TGTGCCAGCAGCTCTCAGCCGGGACTAGCGGGGGGACGACTCGGGGAGCTGTTTTTT
TRBJ2-7 TRBV6-1 - TRBD1 CASSGGTQGAYEQYF TGTGCCAGCAGTGGAGGGACCCAGGGGGCCTACGAGCAGTACTTC
TRBJ2-5 TRBV7-9 - TRBD2 CASSFGLAGGQMKKETQYF TGTGCCAGCAGCTTCGGACTAGCGGGGGGGCAAATGAAGAAAGAGACCCAGTACTTC
TRBJ1-5 TRBV6-5 - TRBD1 CASSSGQGDQPQHF TGTGCCAGCAGTTCGGGACAGGGGGATCAGCCCCAGCATTTT
TRBJ2-3 TRBV21-1 - - CASSKVRTQYF TGTGCCAGCAGCAAAGTTCGTACGCAGTATTTT
TRBJ2-2 TRBV28 - - CASSYHKPTGELFF TGTGCCAGCAGTTACCACAAACCCACCGGGGAGCTGTTTTTT
TRBJ2-1 TRBV11-3 once TRBD1 CASSLEGQGAYNEQFF TGTGCCAGCAGCTTGGAGGGACAGGGTGCCTACAATGAGCAGTTCTTC